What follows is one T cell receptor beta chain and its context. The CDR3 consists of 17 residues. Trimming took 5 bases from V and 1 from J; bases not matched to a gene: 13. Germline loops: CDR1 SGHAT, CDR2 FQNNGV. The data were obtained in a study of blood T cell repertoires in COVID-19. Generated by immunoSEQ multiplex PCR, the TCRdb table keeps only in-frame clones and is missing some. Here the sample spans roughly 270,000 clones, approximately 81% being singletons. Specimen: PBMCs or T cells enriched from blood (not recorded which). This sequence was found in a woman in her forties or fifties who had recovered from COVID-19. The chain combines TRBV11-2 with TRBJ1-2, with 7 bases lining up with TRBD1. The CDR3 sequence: CASSPDGRGRSNYGYTF. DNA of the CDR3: TGTGCCAGCAGCCCTGATGGTAGGGGGCGGAGTAACTATGGCTACACCTTC.